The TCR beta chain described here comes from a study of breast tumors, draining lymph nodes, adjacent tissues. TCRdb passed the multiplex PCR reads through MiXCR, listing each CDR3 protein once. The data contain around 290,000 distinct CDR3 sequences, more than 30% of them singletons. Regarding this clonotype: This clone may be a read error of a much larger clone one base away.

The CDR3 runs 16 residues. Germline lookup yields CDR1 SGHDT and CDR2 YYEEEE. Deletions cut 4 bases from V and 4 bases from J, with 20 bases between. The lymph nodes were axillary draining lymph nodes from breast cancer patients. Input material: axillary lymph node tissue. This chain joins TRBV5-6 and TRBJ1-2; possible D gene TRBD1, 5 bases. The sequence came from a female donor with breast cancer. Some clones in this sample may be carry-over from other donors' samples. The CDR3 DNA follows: TGTGCCAGCAGCCTCGTCGTCCGTTCAGGGATCTATGGCTACACCTTC. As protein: CASSLVVRSGIYGYTF.